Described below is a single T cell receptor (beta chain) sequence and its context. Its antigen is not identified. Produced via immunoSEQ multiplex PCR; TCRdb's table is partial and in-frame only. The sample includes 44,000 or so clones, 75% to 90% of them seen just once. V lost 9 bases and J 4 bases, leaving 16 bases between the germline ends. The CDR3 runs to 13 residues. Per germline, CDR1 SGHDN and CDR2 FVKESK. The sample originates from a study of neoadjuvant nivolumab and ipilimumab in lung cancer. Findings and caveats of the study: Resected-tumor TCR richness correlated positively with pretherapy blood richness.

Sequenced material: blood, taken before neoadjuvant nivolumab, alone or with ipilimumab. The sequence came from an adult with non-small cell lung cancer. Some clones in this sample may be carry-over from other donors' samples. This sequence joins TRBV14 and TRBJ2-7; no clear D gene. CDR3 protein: CARGPYSGYEQYF. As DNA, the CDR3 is TGTGCCAGAGGCCCCTACTCAGGATACGAGCAGTACTTC.